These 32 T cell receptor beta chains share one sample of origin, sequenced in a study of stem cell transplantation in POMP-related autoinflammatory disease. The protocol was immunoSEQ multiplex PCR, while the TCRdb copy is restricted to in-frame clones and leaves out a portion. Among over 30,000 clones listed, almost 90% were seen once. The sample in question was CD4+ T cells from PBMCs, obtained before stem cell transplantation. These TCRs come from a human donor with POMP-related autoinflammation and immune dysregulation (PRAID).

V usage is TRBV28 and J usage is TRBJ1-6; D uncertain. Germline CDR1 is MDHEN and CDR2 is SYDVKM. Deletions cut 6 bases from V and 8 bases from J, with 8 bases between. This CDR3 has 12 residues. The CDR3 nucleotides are TGTGCCAGCAGGAACGGGGATTCACCCCTCCACTTT. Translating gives CASRNGDSPLHF.

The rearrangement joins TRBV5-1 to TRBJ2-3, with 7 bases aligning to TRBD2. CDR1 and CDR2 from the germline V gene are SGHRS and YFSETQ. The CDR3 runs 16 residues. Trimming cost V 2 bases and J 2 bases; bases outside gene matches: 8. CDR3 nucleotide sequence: TGCGCCAGCAGCTTAAACCTGGGGGGGTACACAGATACGCAGTATTTT. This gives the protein CASSLNLGGYTDTQYF.

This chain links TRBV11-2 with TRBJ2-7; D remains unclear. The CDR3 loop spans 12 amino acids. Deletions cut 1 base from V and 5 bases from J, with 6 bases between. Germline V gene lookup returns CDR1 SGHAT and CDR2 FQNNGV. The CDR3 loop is CASSLVANEQYF. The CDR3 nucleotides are TGTGCCAGCAGCTTAGTTGCCAACGAGCAGTACTTC.

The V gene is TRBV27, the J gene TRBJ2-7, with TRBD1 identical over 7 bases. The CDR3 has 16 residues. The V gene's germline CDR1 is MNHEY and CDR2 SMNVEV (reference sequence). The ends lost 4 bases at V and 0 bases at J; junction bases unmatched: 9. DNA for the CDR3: TGTGCCAGCAGTTCACTAGACAGGGCCCTCTCCTACGAGCAGTACTTC. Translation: CASSSLDRALSYEQYF.

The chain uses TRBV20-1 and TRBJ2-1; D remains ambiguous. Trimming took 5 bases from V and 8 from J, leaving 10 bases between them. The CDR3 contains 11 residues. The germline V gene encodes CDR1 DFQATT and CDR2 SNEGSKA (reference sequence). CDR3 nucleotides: TGCAGTGCTGCCGGACGGGATGAGCAGTTCTTC. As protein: CSAAGRDEQFF.

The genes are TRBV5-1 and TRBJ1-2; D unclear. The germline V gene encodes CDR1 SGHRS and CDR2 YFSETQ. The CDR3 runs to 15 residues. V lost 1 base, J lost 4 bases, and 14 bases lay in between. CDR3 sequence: CASSLTEPLSYGYTF. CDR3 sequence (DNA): TGCGCCAGCAGCTTGACAGAACCCCTCAGCTATGGCTACACCTTC. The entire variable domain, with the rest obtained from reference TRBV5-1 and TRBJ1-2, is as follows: KAGVTQTPRYLIKTRGQQVTLSCSPISGHRSVSWYQQTPGQGLQFLFEYFSETQRNKGNFPGRFSGRQFSNSRSEMNVSTLELGDSALYLCASSLTEPLSYGYTFGSGTRLTVV.

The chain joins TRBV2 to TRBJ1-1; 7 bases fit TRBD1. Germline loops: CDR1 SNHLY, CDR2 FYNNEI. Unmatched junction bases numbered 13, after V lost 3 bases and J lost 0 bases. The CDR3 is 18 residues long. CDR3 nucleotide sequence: TGTGCCAGCAGTGATAGACGGATGGGACAGAATATGAACACTGAAGCTTTCTTT. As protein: CASSDRRMGQNMNTEAFF. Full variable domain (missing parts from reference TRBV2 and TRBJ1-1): EPEVTQTPSHQVTQMGQEVILRCVPISNHLYFYWYRQILGQKVEFLVSFYNNEISEKSEIFDDQFSVERPDGSNFTLKIRSTKLEDSAMYFCASSDRRMGQNMNTEAFFGQGTRLTVV.

The DNA for the CDR3 is TGTGCCAGCAGCTTAGACCTCGCGGGGGTCCACGAGCAGTACTTC. Protein: CASSLDLAGVHEQYF. The chain has TRBV7-8 and TRBJ2-7; 7 bases align to TRBD2. The J segment lost 5 bases and the V segment lost 1 base, leaving 8 bases of the junction unmatched. From germline, CDR1 is SGHVS and CDR2 FQNEAQ. This CDR3 region has 15 residues.

In DNA, the CDR3 is TGCAAACTCGATGGGGAAGAGACCCAGTACTTC. This gives the protein CKLDGEETQYF. The rearrangement uses TRBV20-1 and TRBJ2-5; D remains ambiguous. This CDR3 is built from 11 residues. Germline V CDR1 and CDR2: DFQATT, SNEGSKA (reference sequence).

The CDR3 sequence: CASSPVQGSREKLFF. The CDR3, as DNA: TGTGCCAGCAGTCCCGTACAGGGTAGTAGGGAAAAACTGTTTTTT. This chain connects TRBV28 to TRBJ1-4, with D maybe TRBD1 (6 bases). CDR3 length: 15 residues. The germline V and J ends were trimmed by 5 bases and 8 bases, with 18 bases remaining between them. CDR1 and CDR2 from the germline V gene are MDHEN and SYDVKM.

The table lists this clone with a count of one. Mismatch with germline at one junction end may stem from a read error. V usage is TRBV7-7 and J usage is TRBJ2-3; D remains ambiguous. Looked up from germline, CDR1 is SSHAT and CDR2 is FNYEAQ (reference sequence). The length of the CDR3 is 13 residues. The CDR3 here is CASSLALTDTQYF. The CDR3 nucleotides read TGTGCTAGCAGCTTAGCCTTAACAGATACGCAGTATTTT.

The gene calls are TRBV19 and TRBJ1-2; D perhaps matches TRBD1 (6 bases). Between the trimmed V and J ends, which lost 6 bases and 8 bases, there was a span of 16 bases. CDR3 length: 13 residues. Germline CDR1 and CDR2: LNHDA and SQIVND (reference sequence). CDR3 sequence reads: CASSRTGREGYTF. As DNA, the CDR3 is TGTGCCAGTAGCCGAACAGGGAGAGAGGGCTACACCTTC.

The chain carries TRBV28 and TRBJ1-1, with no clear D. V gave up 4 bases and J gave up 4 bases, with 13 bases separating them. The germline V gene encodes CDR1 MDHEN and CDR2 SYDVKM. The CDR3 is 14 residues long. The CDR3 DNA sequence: TGTGCCAGCAGTTCCCCCACCAATCCCACTGAAGCTTTCTTT. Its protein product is CASSSPTNPTEAFF.

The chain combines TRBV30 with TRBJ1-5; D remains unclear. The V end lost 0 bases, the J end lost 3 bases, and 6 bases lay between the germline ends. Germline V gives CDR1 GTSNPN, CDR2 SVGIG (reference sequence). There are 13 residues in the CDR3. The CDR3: CAWSVGYNQPQHF. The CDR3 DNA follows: TGTGCCTGGAGTGTCGGGTACAATCAGCCCCAGCATTTT.

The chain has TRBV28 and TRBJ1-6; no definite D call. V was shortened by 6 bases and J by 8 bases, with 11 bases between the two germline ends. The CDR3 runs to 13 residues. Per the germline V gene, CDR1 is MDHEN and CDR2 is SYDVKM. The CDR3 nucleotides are TGTGCCAGCAGAACTCACCCCCATTCACCCCTCCACTTT. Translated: CASRTHPHSPLHF.

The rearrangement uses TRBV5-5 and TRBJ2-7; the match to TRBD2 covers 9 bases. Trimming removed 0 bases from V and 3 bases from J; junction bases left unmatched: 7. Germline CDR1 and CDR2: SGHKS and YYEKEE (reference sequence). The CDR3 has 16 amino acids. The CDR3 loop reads CASSLDVAGDGYEQYF. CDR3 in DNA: TGTGCCAGCAGCTTGGATGTAGCGGGAGATGGCTACGAGCAGTACTTC.

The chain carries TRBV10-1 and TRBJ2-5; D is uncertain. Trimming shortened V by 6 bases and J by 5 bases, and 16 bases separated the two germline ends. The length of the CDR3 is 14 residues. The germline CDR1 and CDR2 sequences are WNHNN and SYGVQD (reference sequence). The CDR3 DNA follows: TGCGCCAGCAGCGACATCCGGGTGCGGGAGACCCAGTACTTC. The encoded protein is CASSDIRVRETQYF.

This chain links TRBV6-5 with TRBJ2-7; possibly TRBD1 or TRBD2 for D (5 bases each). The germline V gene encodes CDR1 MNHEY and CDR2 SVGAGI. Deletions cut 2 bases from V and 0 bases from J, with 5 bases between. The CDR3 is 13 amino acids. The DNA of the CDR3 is TGTGCCAGCAGTTACGGGGGCTCCTACGAGCAGTACTTC. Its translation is CASSYGGSYEQYF.

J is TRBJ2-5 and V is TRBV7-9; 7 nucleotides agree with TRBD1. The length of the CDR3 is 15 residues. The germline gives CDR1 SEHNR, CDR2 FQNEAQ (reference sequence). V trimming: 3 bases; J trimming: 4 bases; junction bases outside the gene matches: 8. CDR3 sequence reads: CASSFLDRLRETQYF. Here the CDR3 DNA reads TGTGCCAGCAGCTTCCTGGACAGGTTGAGAGAGACCCAGTACTTC.

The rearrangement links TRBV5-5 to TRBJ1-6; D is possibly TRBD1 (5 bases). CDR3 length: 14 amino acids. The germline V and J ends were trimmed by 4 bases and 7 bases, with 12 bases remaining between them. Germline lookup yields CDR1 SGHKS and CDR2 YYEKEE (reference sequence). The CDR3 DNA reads TGTGCCAGCAGCCCAGGGAGGGGAAATTCACCCCTCCACTTT. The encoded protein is CASSPGRGNSPLHF.

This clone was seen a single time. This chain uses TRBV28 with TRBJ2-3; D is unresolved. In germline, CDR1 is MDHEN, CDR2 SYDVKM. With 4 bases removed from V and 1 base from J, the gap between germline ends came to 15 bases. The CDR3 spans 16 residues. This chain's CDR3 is CASSSLRSPGTDTQYF. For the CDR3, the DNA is TGTGCCAGCAGTTCCCTTCGCTCTCCTGGCACAGATACGCAGTATTTT.

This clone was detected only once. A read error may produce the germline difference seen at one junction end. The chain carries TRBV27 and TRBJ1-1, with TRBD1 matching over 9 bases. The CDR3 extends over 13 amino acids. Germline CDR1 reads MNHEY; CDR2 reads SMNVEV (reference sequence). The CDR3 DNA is TGTGCCAGCAGAGCCGGACAGGGGCAGTCAAGCTTGTTT. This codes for CASRAGQGQSSLF.

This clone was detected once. CDR3 sequence reads: CASSLEWGRPTDTQYF. In DNA, the CDR3 is TGTGCCAGCAGCTTAGAGTGGGGCAGGCCCACAGATACGCAGTATTTT. The rearrangement uses TRBV11-2 and TRBJ2-3; TRBD1 is a possible D gene (5 bases). The length of the CDR3 is 16 residues. The germline CDR1 and CDR2 sequences are SGHAT and FQNNGV. Trimming shortened V by 0 bases and J by 2 bases, and 12 bases separated the two germline ends.

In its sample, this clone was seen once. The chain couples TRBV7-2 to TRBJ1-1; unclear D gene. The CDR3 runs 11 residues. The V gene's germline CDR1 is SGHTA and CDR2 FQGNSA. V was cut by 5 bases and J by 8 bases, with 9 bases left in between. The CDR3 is CASSTMREAFF. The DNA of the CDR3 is TGTGCCAGCAGCACGATGCGAGAAGCTTTCTTT.

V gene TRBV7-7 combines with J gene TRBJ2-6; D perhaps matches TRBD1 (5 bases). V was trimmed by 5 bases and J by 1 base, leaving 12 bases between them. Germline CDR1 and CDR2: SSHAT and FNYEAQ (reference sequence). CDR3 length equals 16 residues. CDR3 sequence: CASSPSDISGANVLTF. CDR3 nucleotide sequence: TGTGCCAGCAGCCCCTCGGACATTTCTGGGGCCAACGTCCTGACTTTC.

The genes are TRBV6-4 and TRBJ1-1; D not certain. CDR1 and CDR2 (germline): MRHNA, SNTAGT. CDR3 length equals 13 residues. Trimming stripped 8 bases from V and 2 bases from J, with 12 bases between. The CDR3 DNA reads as TGTGCCAGCCCCAGGACGGCTAACACTGAAGCTTTCTTT. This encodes CASPRTANTEAFF.

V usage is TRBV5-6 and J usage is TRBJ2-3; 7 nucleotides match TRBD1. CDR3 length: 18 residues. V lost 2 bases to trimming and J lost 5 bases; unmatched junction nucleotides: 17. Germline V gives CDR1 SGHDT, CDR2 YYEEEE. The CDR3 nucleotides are TGTGCCAGCAGCTTTCCTCCTGACAGGGATAAGGTAGGAGATACGCAGTATTTT. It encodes CASSFPPDRDKVGDTQYF.

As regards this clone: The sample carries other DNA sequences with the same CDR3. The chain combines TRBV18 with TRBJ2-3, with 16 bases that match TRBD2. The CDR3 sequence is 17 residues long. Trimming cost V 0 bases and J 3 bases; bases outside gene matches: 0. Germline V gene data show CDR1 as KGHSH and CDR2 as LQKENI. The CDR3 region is CASSPPGLAGGTDTQYF. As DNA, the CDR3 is TGTGCCAGCTCACCACCGGGACTAGCGGGGGGGACAGATACGCAGTATTTT.

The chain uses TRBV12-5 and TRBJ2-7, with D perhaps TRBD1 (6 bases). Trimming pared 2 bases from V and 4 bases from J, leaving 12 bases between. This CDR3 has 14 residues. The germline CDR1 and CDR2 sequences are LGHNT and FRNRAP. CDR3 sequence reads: CASGLTGLSYEQYF. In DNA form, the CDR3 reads TGTGCTAGTGGTTTGACAGGGTTGTCGTACGAGCAGTACTTC.

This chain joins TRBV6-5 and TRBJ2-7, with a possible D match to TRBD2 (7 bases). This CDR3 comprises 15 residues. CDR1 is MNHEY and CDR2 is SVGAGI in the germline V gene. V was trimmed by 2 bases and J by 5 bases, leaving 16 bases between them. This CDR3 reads CASSYGYGGANEQYF. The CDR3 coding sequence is TGTGCCAGCAGTTACGGTTATGGGGGGGCGAACGAGCAGTACTTC.

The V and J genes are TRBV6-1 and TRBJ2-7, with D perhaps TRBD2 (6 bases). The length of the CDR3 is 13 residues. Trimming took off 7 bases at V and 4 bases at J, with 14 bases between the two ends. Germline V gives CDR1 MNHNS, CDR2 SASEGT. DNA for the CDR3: TGTGCCAGCACCCGGGGGTTAGGGTACGAGCAGTACTTC. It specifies CASTRGLGYEQYF.

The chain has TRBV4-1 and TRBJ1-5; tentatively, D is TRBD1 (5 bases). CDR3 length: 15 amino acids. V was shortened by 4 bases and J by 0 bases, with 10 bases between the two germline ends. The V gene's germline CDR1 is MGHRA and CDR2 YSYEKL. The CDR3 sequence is CASSLLGDSNQPQHF. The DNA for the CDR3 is TGCGCCAGCAGCCTCCTAGGGGATAGCAATCAGCCCCAGCATTTT.